Below are 27 T cell receptor beta chains sequenced from a single sample in a study of response to subunit inactivated influenza vaccine. TCRdb ran MiXCR on the RT-PCR reads and lists one entry per CDR3 protein. This table has about 540,000 distinct CDR3 sequences, 14% appearing once. The starting material was PBMCs from blood, obtained 11 to 12 days after vaccination. These receptors came from a middle-aged man who received an inactivated influenza vaccine.

There are a few counts of this clonotype. The chain carries TRBV5-1 and TRBJ2-7; D might be TRBD2 (5 bases). CDR3 size: 15 residues. Germline V CDR1 and CDR2: SGHRS, YFSETQ. V was cut by 4 bases and J by 2 bases, with 16 bases left in between. In nucleotides, the CDR3 is TGCGCCAGCAGCCCCGGGATGCCACCTGCCTACGAGCAGTACTTC. Translation: CASSPGMPPAYEQYF.

V and J are TRBV2 and TRBJ1-2, with a possible D match to TRBD1 (6 bases). CDR1 is SNHLY and CDR2 is FYNNEI in the germline V gene. The CDR3 covers 14 residues. Trimming removed 7 bases at V and 4 bases at J, with 16 bases between. The CDR3 loop reads CASTGGAGSYGYTF. CDR3 nucleotides: TGTGCCAGCACCGGGGGCGCGGGCAGCTATGGCTACACCTTC.

The rearrangement links TRBV27 to TRBJ2-7, with 9 bases that match TRBD2. The CDR3 has 16 amino acids. CDR1 is MNHEY and CDR2 is SMNVEV in the germline V gene (reference sequence). V dropped 4 bases and J dropped 4; count of bases not matched to a gene: 11. In nucleotides, the CDR3 is TGTGCCAGCAGTTCCCTTAGCGGGAGAGGATCTTACGAGCAGTACTTC. Translating gives CASSSLSGRGSYEQYF.

This clonotype appeared a few times. The V call is TRBV5-1, the J call TRBJ2-3; 8 bases map to TRBD2. V shed 7 bases, J shed 3 bases, and the junction held 10 bases outside the gene matches. CDR1 and CDR2 from the germline V gene are SGHRS and YFSETQ. The CDR3 contains 15 residues. CDR3 in DNA: TGCGCCAGCGGAGCTAACACGGGGGGGACAGATACGCAGTATTTT. The encoded protein is CASGANTGGTDTQYF.

V usage is TRBV5-1 and J usage is TRBJ1-1, with a tentative D call TRBD1 (6 bases). CDR3 length equals 15 residues. Germline V gene data show CDR1 as SGHRS and CDR2 as YFSETQ. V was trimmed by 4 bases and J by 1 base, leaving 14 bases between them. The CDR3 sequence: CASSTLQGSNTEAFF. DNA for the CDR3: TGCGCCAGCAGCACACTACAGGGATCGAACACTGAAGCTTTCTTT.

This clonotype was seen ten or more times. The chain employs TRBV5-1 and TRBJ1-2; D is perhaps TRBD1 (6 bases). Germline CDR1 and CDR2: SGHRS and YFSETQ. V gave up 4 bases and J gave up 4 bases, with 11 bases separating them. The CDR3 spans 13 residues. CDR3 residues: CASSPGQPYGYTF. The CDR3 bases are TGCGCCAGCAGCCCCGGACAGCCCTATGGCTACACCTTC.

The chain employs TRBV20-1 and TRBJ1-2; TRBD1 aligns across 8 bases. The CDR3 is 17 amino acids. Losses at the gene ends were 6 bases for V and 6 bases for J; bases not matched to a gene: 21. Germline lookup yields CDR1 DFQATT and CDR2 SNEGSKA (reference sequence). The CDR3 reads CSASVGASGGATDGYTF. CDR3 DNA sequence: TGCAGTGCGTCCGTAGGAGCCTCAGGGGGCGCCACAGATGGCTACACCTTC.

CDR3 sequence (DNA): TGCAGTGCTACAGACACCATTGACTATGGCTACACCTTC. It encodes CSATDTIDYGYTF. The V and J genes are TRBV20-1 and TRBJ1-2, with D uncertain. Germline V gene data show CDR1 as DFQATT and CDR2 as SNEGSKA (reference sequence). V was pared by 4 bases and J by 3 bases, with 12 bases between. The CDR3 covers 13 residues.

This clonotype showed up just a few times. The chain carries TRBV15 and TRBJ2-6; D is ambiguous. The CDR3 extends over 16 amino acids. Between the trimmed V and J ends, which lost 1 base and 0 bases, there was a span of 7 bases. Germline CDR1 is LNHNV and CDR2 is YYDKDF (reference sequence). The CDR3, as DNA: TGTGCCACCAGCAGAGGACGGAACTCTGGGGCCAACGTCCTGACTTTC. Translation: CATSRGRNSGANVLTF.

This clonotype occurred a few times. The chain recombines TRBV19 with TRBJ1-2; D is ambiguous. Germline V lookup: CDR1 LNHDA, CDR2 SQIVND (reference sequence). This CDR3 spans 15 amino acids. V shed 3 bases and J shed 4 bases, with 15 bases lying between them. The CDR3 loop is CASSINPGGSYGYTF. The CDR3 DNA reads TGTGCCAGTAGTATTAACCCTGGCGGATCCTATGGCTACACCTTC.

The rearrangement links TRBV20-1 to TRBJ2-5, with unresolved D. Per germline, CDR1 DFQATT and CDR2 SNEGSKA (reference sequence). The CDR3 runs 13 residues. The V gene lost 6 bases and the J gene lost 0 bases, with 11 bases spanning the gap. In nucleotides, the CDR3 is TGCAGTGCGGATCTGGAGTACCAAGAGACCCAGTACTTC. The encoded protein is CSADLEYQETQYF.

This clonotype has a handful of counts. The V and J genes are TRBV9 and TRBJ2-5; possibly TRBD2 for D (5 bases). The V end lost 0 bases, the J end lost 5 bases, and 14 bases lay between the germline ends. The CDR3 runs to 15 residues. CDR1 is SGDLS and CDR2 is YYNGEE in the germline V gene. In nucleotides, the CDR3 is TGTGCCAGCAGCGTAGATTCGGCTAGCTGGGAGACCCAGTACTTC. It codes for CASSVDSASWETQYF.

J is TRBJ1-5 and V is TRBV7-2; D remains unclear. This CDR3 has 16 amino acids. CDR1 and CDR2 from the germline V gene are SGHTA and FQGNSA. The V end lost 1 base, the J end lost 2 bases, and 12 bases lay between the germline ends. The CDR3 is CASSLGLRRGNQPQHF. CDR3 coding DNA: TGTGCCAGCAGCTTAGGGTTACGGCGCGGCAATCAGCCCCAGCATTTT.

The V gene is TRBV20-1, the J gene TRBJ2-1; 10 nucleotides match TRBD1. J gave up 2 bases and V 1 base, and 5 bases lay outside the gene matches. The length of the CDR3 is 16 residues. Germline values: CDR1 DFQATT, CDR2 SNEGSKA (reference sequence). The CDR3 DNA reads as TGCAGTGCTAGAGTAGGGGGGACAGGGGCCTACAATGAGCAGTTCTTC. Residues: CSARVGGTGAYNEQFF.

This chain connects TRBV9 to TRBJ2-5, with unresolved D. CDR3 size: 13 residues. Trimming removed 4 bases at V and 5 bases at J, with 12 bases between. Germline V lookup: CDR1 SGDLS, CDR2 YYNGEE. CDR3 nucleotide sequence: TGTGCCAGCAGCTCCGCCGGTATGGAGACCCAGTACTTC. This sequence encodes CASSSAGMETQYF.

The table lists this clonotype with a few counts. V is TRBV29-1 and J is TRBJ1-1, with D hard to call. V was shortened by 3 bases and J by 1 base, with 15 bases between the two germline ends. CDR3 length equals 15 residues. Germline V gene data show CDR1 as SQVTM and CDR2 as ANQGSEA. The CDR3 loop reads CSVDGAGNKNTEAFF. The DNA for the CDR3 is TGCAGCGTTGATGGTGCCGGCAATAAGAACACTGAAGCTTTCTTT.

This clonotype was counted ten times or more. The rearrangement uses TRBV20-1 and TRBJ2-7, with a weak D call TRBD1 (6 bases). V was cut by 8 bases and J by 9 bases, with 17 bases left in between. CDR1 is DFQATT and CDR2 is SNEGSKA in the germline V gene (reference sequence). This CDR3 is built from 11 residues. CDR3 residues: CSQRTQGRQYF. In DNA, the CDR3 is TGCAGTCAACGAACGCAGGGGAGGCAGTACTTC.

This clonotype was recorded a few times. V usage is TRBV28 and J usage is TRBJ2-1; the D call may be TRBD1 or TRBD2 (5 bases each). The V gene's germline CDR1 is MDHEN and CDR2 SYDVKM. The CDR3 consists of 13 residues. The ends were cut back, 5 bases at V and 8 bases at J, with 13 bases in the middle. CDR3 sequence: CASSGTLPDEQFF. The CDR3 bases are TGTGCCAGCAGTGGGACCCTGCCAGATGAGCAGTTCTTC.

This clonotype was counted many times. This CDR3 is CASSPRAGGVSNQPQHF. The CDR3 nucleotides are TGTGCCAGCAGTCCCAGGGCGGGAGGGGTGAGCAATCAGCCCCAGCATTTT. V gene TRBV12-3 or TRBV12-4 combines with J gene TRBJ1-5; a weak D match, TRBD1 (5 bases). The V end was cut by 5 bases, the J end by 1 base, with 18 bases between. There are 17 residues in the CDR3.

This clonotype was observed many times. The chain employs TRBV6-2 or TRBV6-3 and TRBJ2-2; a weak D match, TRBD1 (7 bases). The germline gives CDR1 MNHEY, CDR2 SVGEGT. Trimming cost V 5 bases and J 4 bases, with 14 bases left between them. The CDR3 contains 15 residues. The chain's CDR3 is CASSRGDSSTGELFF. The CDR3 bases are TGTGCCAGCAGTAGGGGGGACAGCTCCACCGGGGAGCTGTTTTTT.

This clonotype occurred a few times. This chain links TRBV7-6 with TRBJ2-1, with D possibly matching TRBD1 (6 bases). The CDR3 loop spans 16 amino acids. The germline CDR1 and CDR2 sequences are SGHVS and FNYEAQ. V was cut by 1 base and J by 3 bases, with 13 bases left in between. This CDR3 reads CASSLVQGMNYNEQFF. In nucleotides, the CDR3 is TGTGCCAGCAGCTTAGTTCAGGGGATGAACTACAATGAGCAGTTCTTC. Full variable domain (outside the CDR3, taken from reference TRBV7-6 and TRBJ2-1): GAGVSQSPRYKVTKRGQDVALRCDPISGHVSLYWYRQALGQGPEFLTYFNYEAQQDKSGLPNDRFSAERPEGSISTLTIQRTEQRDSAMYRCASSLVQGMNYNEQFFGPGTRLTVL.

There are many counts of this clonotype. The V gene is TRBV5-1, the J gene TRBJ2-7; no firm D call. The CDR3 has 11 amino acids. The ends were cut back, 4 bases at V and 3 bases at J, with 5 bases in the middle. The germline V gene has CDR1 SGHRS and CDR2 YFSETQ. CDR3 nucleotide sequence: TGCGCCAGCAGCGACCTCTACGAGCAGTACTTC. As protein: CASSDLYEQYF. Full variable domain (rest looked up from reference TRBV5-1 and TRBJ2-7): KAGVTQTPRYLIKTRGQQVTLSCSPISGHRSVSWYQQTPGQGLQFLFEYFSETQRNKGNFPGRFSGRQFSNSRSEMNVSTLELGDSALYLCASSDLYEQYFGPGTRLTVT.

Regarding this clonotype: The junction does not match germline at one end; this may be a read error. The chain employs TRBV15 and TRBJ2-3; 9 nucleotides align to TRBD2. CDR1 is LNHNV, CDR2 YYDKDF, per germline (reference sequence). This CDR3 region has 19 residues. CDR3 in DNA: TGTGCCACCAACAGAGTCCTGAACTTGTTAGCGGGAGTCGGGGATACGCAGTATTTT. It codes for CATNRVLNLLAGVGDTQYF.

With respect to this clonotype: Germline and junction disagree at one end, which may indicate a read error. The chain joins TRBV5-6 to TRBJ2-7, with TRBD2 matching over 8 bases. There are 14 residues in the CDR3. The V gene's germline CDR1 is SGHDT and CDR2 YYEEEE. The DNA for the CDR3 is TGTGCCAGCAGTCGTTTCGGGAGGGGGTACGAGCATTACTTC. Translation: CASSRFGRGYEHYF.

This clonotype was observed a handful of times. The chain carries TRBV7-2 and TRBJ1-1, with 7 bases that match TRBD1. With 2 bases clipped from V and 6 bases from J, the junction kept 6 bases outside the gene matches. CDR3 length: 14 amino acids. Looked up from germline, CDR1 is SGHTA and CDR2 is FQGNSA. The CDR3 DNA reads TGTGCCAGCAGCTTAACACAGGGGAGGTCTGAAGCTTTCTTT. Protein: CASSLTQGRSEAFF. The variable domain in full, completed from reference TRBV7-2 and TRBJ1-1, reads GAGVSQSPSNKVTEKGKDVELRCDPISGHTALYWYRQSLGQGLEFLIYFQGNSAPDKSGLPSDRFSAERTGGSVSTLTIQRTQQEDSAVYLCASSLTQGRSEAFFGQGTRLTVV.

This chain joins TRBV25-1 and TRBJ2-3; TRBD2 is a possible D gene (6 bases). V lost 1 base to trimming and J lost 6 bases, with 14 bases between them. This CDR3 comprises 15 residues. Per the germline V gene, CDR1 is MGHDK and CDR2 is SYGVNS. In DNA form, the CDR3 reads TGTGCCAGCAGTGAATTTGAGCGGGCGGCGGATACGCAGTATTTT. Translated, it gives CASSEFERAADTQYF.

The chain employs TRBV29-1 and TRBJ2-3, with TRBD1 matching over 7 bases. The V segment lost 6 bases and the J segment 2 bases; nucleotides outside the gene matches: 8. The CDR3 is 14 residues long. Germline-derived CDR1 and CDR2 are SQVTM and ANQGSEA. In DNA form, the CDR3 reads TGCAGCGTCAGGACGGGACAGACCACAGATACGCAGTATTTT. Translation: CSVRTGQTTDTQYF.